A single sample gave rise to the 7 T cell receptor beta chains below, sequenced in a study of T cells in Graves' hyperthyroidism and ophthalmopathy. Researchers took RNA transcripts and amplified the TCR beta CDR3 regions from them. The HTBI set primed first-round TCR CDR3 RT-PCR. Each CDR3 protein is one row after TCRdb ran MiXCR on the multiplex PCR reads. The table records approximately 380,000 distinct CDR3 sequences, around 15% of them present only once. Sequencing was performed on blood. The origin of the receptors is a man over 45 with Graves' ophthalmopathy.

This chain joins TRBV12-3 or TRBV12-4 and TRBJ2-1; D uncertain. V was cut by 2 bases and J by 8 bases, with 7 bases left in between. The CDR3 covers 12 residues. Here the CDR3 DNA reads TGTGCCAGCAGTTTATTTGCTCATGAGCAGTTCTTC. Amino acids: CASSLFAHEQFF.

The chain uses TRBV25-1 and TRBJ1-6, with 10 bases matching TRBD1. The trim removed 4 bases at V and 9 bases at J, leaving 12 bases unmatched. Germline values: CDR1 MGHDK, CDR2 SYGVNS. CDR3 length: 17 residues. This CDR3 is CASSALEPGQGISPLHF. CDR3 DNA: TGTGCCAGCAGTGCATTGGAACCGGGACAGGGGATTTCACCCCTCCACTTT.

The chain joins TRBV19 to TRBJ2-6, with D hard to call. CDR1 and CDR2 (germline): LNHDA, SQIVND (reference sequence). The V and J ends lost 6 bases and 4 bases respectively, with 13 bases between them. This CDR3 has 15 amino acids. The CDR3 bases are TGTGCCAGTAGCCCCCGGCCCGGAGGGGCCAACGTCCTGACTTTC. Translated, it gives CASSPRPGGANVLTF.

This clonotype was recorded many times. The genes are TRBV3-1 and TRBJ2-3, with a possible D match to TRBD1 (6 bases). This CDR3 contains 16 residues. CDR1 and CDR2 from the germline V gene are LGHDT and YNNKEL (reference sequence). V was trimmed by 4 bases and J by 2 bases, leaving 16 bases between them. In nucleotides, the CDR3 is TGTGCCAGCAGCCGGCGAAGTGTGGGGGCCACAGATACGCAGTATTTT. It specifies CASSRRSVGATDTQYF.

This clonotype was seen at least ten times. Here the CDR3 reads CASSLGGTSGLNEQFF. The CDR3 DNA reads TGCGCCAGCAGCTTGGGGGGGACTAGCGGCTTAAATGAGCAGTTCTTC. This rearrangement joins TRBV5-1 to TRBJ2-1; 11 positions match TRBD2. CDR3 length equals 16 residues. Germline lookup yields CDR1 SGHRS and CDR2 YFSETQ. The junction had 6 bases not matched to a gene; V was cut back by 0 bases and J by 7 bases.

This chain joins TRBV28 and TRBJ1-5; no clear D. V lost 6 bases and J 7 bases, leaving 10 bases between the germline ends. This CDR3 region has 12 residues. CDR1 MDHEN and CDR2 SYDVKM come from the germline V gene. The CDR3 coding sequence is TGTGCCAGCAGCCAAACCCACCAGCCCCAGCATTTT. Its translation: CASSQTHQPQHF. The full variable domain, completed using reference TRBV28 and TRBJ1-5, is DVKVTQSSRYLVKRTGEKVFLECVQDMDHENMFWYRQDPGLGLRLIYFSYDVKMKEKGDIPEGYSVSREKKERFSLILESASTNQTSMYLCASSQTHQPQHFGDGTRLSIL.

This clonotype was detected many times. The chain employs TRBV30 and TRBJ2-1; no reliable D call. The CDR3 runs to 14 residues. Trimming took off 0 bases at V and 14 bases at J, with 20 bases between the two ends. CDR1 GTSNPN and CDR2 SVGIG come from the germline V gene (reference sequence). CDR3 coding DNA: TGTGCCTGGAGTGTCTCCCCAGTCCCTCAGATGGAGTTCTTC. Residues: CAWSVSPVPQMEFF.